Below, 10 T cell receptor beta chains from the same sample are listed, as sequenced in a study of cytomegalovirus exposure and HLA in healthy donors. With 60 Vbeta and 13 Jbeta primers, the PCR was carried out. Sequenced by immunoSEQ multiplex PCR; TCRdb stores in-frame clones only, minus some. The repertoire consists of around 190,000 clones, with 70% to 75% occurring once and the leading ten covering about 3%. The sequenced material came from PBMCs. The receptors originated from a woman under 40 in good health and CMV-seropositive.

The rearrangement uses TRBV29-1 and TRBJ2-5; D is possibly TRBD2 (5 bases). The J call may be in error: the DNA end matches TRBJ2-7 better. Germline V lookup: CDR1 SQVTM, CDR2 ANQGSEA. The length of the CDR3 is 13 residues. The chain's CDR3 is CSVSSGTSYEQYF. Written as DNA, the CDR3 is TGCAGCGTTTCGAGCGGTACCTCCTACGAGCAGTACTTC.

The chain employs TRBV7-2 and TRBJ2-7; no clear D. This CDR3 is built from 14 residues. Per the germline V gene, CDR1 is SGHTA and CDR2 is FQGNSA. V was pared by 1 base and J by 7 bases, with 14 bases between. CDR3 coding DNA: TGTGCCAGCAGCTTAGGACCCGAGAGGTTAGAGCAGTACTTC. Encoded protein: CASSLGPERLEQYF.

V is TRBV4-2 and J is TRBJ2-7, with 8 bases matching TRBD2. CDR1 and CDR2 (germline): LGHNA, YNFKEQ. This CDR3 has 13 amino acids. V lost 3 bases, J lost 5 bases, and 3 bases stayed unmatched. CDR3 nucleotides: TGTGCCAGCAGCCAGGGACTAGTTGACGAGCAGTACTTC. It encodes CASSQGLVDEQYF.

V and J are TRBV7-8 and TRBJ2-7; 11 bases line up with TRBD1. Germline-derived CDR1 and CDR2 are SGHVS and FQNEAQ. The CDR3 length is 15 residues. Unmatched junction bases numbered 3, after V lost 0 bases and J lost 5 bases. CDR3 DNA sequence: TGTGCCAGCAGCTTAGCCGGGACAGGGGGTAACGAGCAGTACTTC. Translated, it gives CASSLAGTGGNEQYF.

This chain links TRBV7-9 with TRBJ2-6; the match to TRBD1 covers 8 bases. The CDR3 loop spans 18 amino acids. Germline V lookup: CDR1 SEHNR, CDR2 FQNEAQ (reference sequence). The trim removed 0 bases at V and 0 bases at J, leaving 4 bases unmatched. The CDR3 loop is CASSLAGTGSSGANVLTF. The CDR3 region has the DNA TGTGCCAGCAGCTTAGCCGGGACAGGTAGCTCTGGGGCCAACGTCCTGACTTTC.

The CDR3 sequence is CASSGTSPSGANVLTF. The CDR3 coding sequence is TGTGCCAGCAGCGGGACTAGCCCCTCTGGGGCCAACGTCCTGACTTTC. The rearrangement joins TRBV9 to TRBJ2-6; 8 bases line up with TRBD2. The CDR3 sequence is 16 residues long. Germline CDR1 reads SGDLS; CDR2 reads YYNGEE. J gave up 0 bases and V 3 bases, and 2 bases lay outside the gene matches.

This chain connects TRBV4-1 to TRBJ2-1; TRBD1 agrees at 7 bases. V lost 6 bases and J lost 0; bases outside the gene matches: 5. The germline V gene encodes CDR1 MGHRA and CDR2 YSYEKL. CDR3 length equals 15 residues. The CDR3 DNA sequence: TGCGCCAGCAGTCACCGGGACAGCTCCTACAATGAGCAGTTCTTC. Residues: CASSHRDSSYNEQFF.

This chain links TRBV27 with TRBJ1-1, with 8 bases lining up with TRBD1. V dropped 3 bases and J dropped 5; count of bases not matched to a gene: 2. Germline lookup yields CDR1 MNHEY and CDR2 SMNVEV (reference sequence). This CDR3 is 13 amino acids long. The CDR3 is CASSFGTGTEAFF. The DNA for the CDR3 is TGTGCCAGCAGTTTCGGGACAGGTACTGAAGCTTTCTTT.

The CDR3 region has the DNA TGTGCCAGCAGCCCCGGGAGGGCTAGCGGGAAAAGAGGGGAGACCCAGTACTTC. Translation: CASSPGRASGKRGETQYF. The J gene is TRBJ2-5, the V gene TRBV7-7; 9 bases match TRBD2. This CDR3 is built from 18 residues. J lost 5 bases, V lost 5 bases, and 18 bases had no gene match. Germline loops: CDR1 SSHAT, CDR2 FNYEAQ (reference sequence).

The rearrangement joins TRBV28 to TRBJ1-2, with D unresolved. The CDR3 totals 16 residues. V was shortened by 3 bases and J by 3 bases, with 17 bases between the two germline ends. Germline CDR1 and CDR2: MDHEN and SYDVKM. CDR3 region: CASSLNLREGDYGYTF. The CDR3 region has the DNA TGTGCCAGCAGTTTGAATTTGAGGGAGGGCGACTATGGCTACACCTTC.